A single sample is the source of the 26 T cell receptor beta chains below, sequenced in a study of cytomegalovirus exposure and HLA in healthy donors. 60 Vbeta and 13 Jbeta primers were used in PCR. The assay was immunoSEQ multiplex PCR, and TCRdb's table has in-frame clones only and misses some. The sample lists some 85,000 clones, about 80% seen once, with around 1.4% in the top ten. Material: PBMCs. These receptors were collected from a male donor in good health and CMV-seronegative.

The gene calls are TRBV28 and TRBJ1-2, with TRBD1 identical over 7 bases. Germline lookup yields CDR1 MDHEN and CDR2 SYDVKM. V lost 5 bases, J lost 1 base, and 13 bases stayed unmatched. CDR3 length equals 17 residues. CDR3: CASSVPGQTELNYGYTF. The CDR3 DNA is TGTGCCAGCAGTGTCCCGGGACAGACAGAACTTAACTATGGCTACACCTTC.

Here the CDR3 reads CSVGRGGSEANVLTF. The DNA for the CDR3 is TGCAGCGTGGGGAGGGGGGGTAGTGAGGCCAACGTCCTGACTTTC. This chain connects TRBV29-1 to TRBJ2-6, with D perhaps TRBD2 (7 bases). V was pared by 6 bases and J by 6 bases, with 18 bases between. The CDR3 spans 15 residues. The V gene's germline CDR1 is SQVTM and CDR2 ANQGSEA.

CDR3: CASRMDLETQYF. The CDR3 DNA is TGTGCCAGCCGTATGGACTTGGAGACCCAGTACTTC. The rearrangement uses TRBV11-2 and TRBJ2-5; TRBD2 might be the D (5 bases). In germline, CDR1 is SGHAT, CDR2 FQNNGV. Trimming took 8 bases from V and 5 from J, leaving 12 bases between them. This CDR3 contains 12 residues.

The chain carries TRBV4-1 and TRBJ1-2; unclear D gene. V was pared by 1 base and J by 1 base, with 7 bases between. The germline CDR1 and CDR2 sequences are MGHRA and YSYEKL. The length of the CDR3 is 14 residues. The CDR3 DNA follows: TGCGCCAGCAGCCAAGGTCAGGATAACTATGGCTACACCTTC. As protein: CASSQGQDNYGYTF.

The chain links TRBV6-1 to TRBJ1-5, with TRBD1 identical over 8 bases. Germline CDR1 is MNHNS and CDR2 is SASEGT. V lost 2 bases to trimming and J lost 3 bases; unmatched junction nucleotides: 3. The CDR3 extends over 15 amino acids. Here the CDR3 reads CASSEPGGPNQPQHF. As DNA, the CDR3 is TGTGCCAGCAGTGAACCAGGGGGCCCCAATCAGCCCCAGCATTTT.

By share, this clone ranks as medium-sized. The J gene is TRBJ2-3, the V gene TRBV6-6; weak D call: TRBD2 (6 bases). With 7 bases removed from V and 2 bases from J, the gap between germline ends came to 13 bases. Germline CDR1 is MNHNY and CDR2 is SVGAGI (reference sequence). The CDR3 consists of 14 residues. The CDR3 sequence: CASKGGAFTDTQYF. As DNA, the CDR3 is TGTGCCAGCAAAGGCGGGGCGTTCACAGATACGCAGTATTTT.

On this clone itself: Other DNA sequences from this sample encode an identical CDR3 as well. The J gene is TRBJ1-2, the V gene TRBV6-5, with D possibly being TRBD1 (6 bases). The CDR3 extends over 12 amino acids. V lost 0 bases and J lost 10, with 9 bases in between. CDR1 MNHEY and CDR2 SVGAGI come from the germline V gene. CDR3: CASSYSGDNYTF. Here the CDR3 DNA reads TGTGCCAGCAGTTACTCGGGGGACAACTACACCTTC.

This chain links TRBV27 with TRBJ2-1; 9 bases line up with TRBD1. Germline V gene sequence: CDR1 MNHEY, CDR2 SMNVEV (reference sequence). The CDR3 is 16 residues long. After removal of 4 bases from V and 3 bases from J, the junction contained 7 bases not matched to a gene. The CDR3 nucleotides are TGTGCCAGCAGTTCTTTAACAGGGGGCTTCTACAATGAGCAGTTCTTC. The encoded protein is CASSSLTGGFYNEQFF.

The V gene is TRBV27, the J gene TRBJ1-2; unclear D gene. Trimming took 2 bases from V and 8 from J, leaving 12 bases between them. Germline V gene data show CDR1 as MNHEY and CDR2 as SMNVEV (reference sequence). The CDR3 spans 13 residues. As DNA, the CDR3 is TGTGCCAGCAGTTTAGGAGCCTCGGGGGGCTACACCTTC. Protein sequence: CASSLGASGGYTF.

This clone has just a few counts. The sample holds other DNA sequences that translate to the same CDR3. The DNA of the CDR3 is TGCGCCAGCAGCTTTGGAGGGGAGGGCACTGAAGCTTTCTTT. Protein: CASSFGGEGTEAFF. The chain links TRBV5-1 to TRBJ1-1; perhaps TRBD1 as D (5 bases). The germline V and J ends were trimmed by 2 bases and 4 bases, with 12 bases remaining between them. CDR3 length: 14 amino acids. Germline V CDR1 and CDR2: SGHRS, YFSETQ.

CDR3 residues: CASSVGGSYNSPLHF. CDR3 sequence (DNA): TGTGCCAGCAGCGTAGGAGGCTCCTATAATTCACCCCTCCACTTT. V is TRBV9 and J is TRBJ1-6; D remains unclear. Per the germline V gene, CDR1 is SGDLS and CDR2 is YYNGEE. V lost 0 bases to trimming and J lost 0 bases, with 4 bases between them. This CDR3 comprises 15 residues.

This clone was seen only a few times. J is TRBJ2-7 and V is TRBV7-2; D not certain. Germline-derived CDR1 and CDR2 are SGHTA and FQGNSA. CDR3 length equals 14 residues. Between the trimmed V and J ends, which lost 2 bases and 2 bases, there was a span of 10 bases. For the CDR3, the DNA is TGTGCCAGCAGCTTAAGGCAGGTAACCTACGAGCAGTACTTC. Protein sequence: CASSLRQVTYEQYF. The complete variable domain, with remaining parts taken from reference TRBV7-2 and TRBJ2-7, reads GAGVSQSPSNKVTEKGKDVELRCDPISGHTALYWYRQSLGQGLEFLIYFQGNSAPDKSGLPSDRFSAERTGGSVSTLTIQRTQQEDSAVYLCASSLRQVTYEQYFGPGTRLTVT.

CDR3 DNA: TGCGCCAGCAGCCGGGAGAGGTCGGGGGGGTCCTACAATGAGCAGTTCTTC. The encoded protein is CASSRERSGGSYNEQFF. This rearrangement joins TRBV5-1 to TRBJ2-1; 8 bases align to TRBD2. Germline V gene data show CDR1 as SGHRS and CDR2 as YFSETQ. The CDR3 loop spans 17 amino acids. The ends lost 4 bases at V and 1 base at J; junction bases unmatched: 10.

As DNA, the CDR3 is TGTGCCACCAGCAACAGGGGGTACTCTGGAAACACCATATATTTT. Translated, it gives CATSNRGYSGNTIYF. V is TRBV6-5 and J is TRBJ1-3; TRBD1 matches at 8 bases. Germline loops: CDR1 MNHEY, CDR2 SVGAGI. This CDR3 has 15 amino acids. Trimming cost V 10 bases and J 0 bases; bases outside gene matches: 8.

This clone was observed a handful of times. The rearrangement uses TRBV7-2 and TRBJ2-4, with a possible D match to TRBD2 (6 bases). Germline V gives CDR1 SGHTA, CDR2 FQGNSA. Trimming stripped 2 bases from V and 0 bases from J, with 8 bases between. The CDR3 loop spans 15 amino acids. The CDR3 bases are TGTGCCAGCAGCTTACCGGGACTAGCCAAAAACATTCAGTACTTC. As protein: CASSLPGLAKNIQYF.

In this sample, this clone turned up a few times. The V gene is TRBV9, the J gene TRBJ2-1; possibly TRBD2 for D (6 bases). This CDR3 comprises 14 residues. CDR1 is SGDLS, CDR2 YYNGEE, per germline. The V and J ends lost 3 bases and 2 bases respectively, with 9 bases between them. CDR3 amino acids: CASSARLAYNEQFF. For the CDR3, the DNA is TGTGCCAGCAGCGCCAGACTAGCCTACAATGAGCAGTTCTTC.

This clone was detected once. The CDR3 sequence is CASSLDGGTNEKLFF. The CDR3 DNA sequence: TGTGCCAGCAGCTTAGACGGGGGAACTAATGAAAAACTGTTTTTT. The chain combines TRBV7-9 with TRBJ1-4; D might be TRBD1 (5 bases). The V and J ends lost 1 base and 1 base respectively, with 7 bases between them. This CDR3 is 15 amino acids long. The germline V gene encodes CDR1 SEHNR and CDR2 FQNEAQ (reference sequence).

CDR3 in amino acids: CASGGLAGEVTQYF. CDR3 DNA sequence: TGTGCCAGCGGGGGCCTAGCGGGGGAAGTTACGCAGTATTTT. This rearrangement joins TRBV7-2 to TRBJ2-3; 10 bases fit TRBD2. The CDR3 runs 14 residues. In germline, CDR1 is SGHTA, CDR2 FQGNSA. V dropped 8 bases and J dropped 8; count of bases not matched to a gene: 10.

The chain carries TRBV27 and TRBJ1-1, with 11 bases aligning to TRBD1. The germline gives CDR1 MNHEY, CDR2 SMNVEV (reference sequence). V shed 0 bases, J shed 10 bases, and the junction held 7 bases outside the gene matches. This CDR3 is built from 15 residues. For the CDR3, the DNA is TGTGCCAGCAGTTTATCATACCAGGACAGGGGGCGAGCTTTCTTT. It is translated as CASSLSYQDRGRAFF.

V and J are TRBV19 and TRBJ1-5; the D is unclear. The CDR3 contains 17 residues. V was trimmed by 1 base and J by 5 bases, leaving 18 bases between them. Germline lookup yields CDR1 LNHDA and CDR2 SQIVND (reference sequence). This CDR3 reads CASSIGGEVKPYQPQHF. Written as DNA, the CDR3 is TGTGCCAGTAGTATAGGGGGAGAGGTGAAACCCTATCAGCCCCAGCATTTT. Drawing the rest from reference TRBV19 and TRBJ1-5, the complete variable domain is DGGITQSPKYLFRKEGQNVTLSCEQNLNHDAMYWYRQDPGQGLRLIYYSQIVNDFQKGDIAEGYSVSREKKESFPLTVTSAQKNPTAFYLCASSIGGEVKPYQPQHFGDGTRLSIL.

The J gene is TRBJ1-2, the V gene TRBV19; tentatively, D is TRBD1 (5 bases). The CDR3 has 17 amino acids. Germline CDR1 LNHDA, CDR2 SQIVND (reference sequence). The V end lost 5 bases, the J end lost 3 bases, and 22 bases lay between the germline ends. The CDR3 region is CASSPEKGRQRYYGYTF. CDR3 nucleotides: TGTGCCAGTAGTCCCGAAAAGGGTAGACAGCGCTACTATGGCTACACCTTC.

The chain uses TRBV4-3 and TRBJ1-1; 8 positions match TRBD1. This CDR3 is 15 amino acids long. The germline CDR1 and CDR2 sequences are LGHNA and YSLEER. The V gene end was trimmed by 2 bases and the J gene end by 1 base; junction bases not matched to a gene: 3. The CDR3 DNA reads TGCGCCAGCAGCCAATGGACAGGGTCGAACACTGAAGCTTTCTTT. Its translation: CASSQWTGSNTEAFF.

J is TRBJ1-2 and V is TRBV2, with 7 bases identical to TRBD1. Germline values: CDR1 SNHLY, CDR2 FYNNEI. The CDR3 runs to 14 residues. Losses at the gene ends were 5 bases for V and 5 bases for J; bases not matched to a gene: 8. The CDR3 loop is CASSLGTVEYGYTF. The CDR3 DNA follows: TGTGCCAGCAGTCTGGGGACAGTGGAATATGGCTACACCTTC.

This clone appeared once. CDR3 nucleotide sequence: TGTGCCAGCACCCTGGGAAGCGGGGTCTCCTACAATGAGCAGTTCTTC. Its translation: CASTLGSGVSYNEQFF. The rearrangement links TRBV7-9 to TRBJ2-1; TRBD2 agrees at 7 bases. The CDR3 consists of 16 residues. Trimming removed 7 bases from V and 0 bases from J; junction bases left unmatched: 9. Germline CDR1 is SEHNR and CDR2 is FQNEAQ (reference sequence).

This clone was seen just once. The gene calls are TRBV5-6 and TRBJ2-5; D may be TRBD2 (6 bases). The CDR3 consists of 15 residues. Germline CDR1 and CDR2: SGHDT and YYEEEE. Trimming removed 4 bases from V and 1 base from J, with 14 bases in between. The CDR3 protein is CASSQSGSGQETQYF. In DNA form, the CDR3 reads TGTGCCAGCAGCCAGTCAGGTAGCGGCCAAGAGACCCAGTACTTC.

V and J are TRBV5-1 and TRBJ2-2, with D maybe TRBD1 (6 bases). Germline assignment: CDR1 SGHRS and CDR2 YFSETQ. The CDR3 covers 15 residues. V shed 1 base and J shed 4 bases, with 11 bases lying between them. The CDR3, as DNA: TGCGCCAGCAGCTTGACAGGGTCGCCCACCGGGGAGCTGTTTTTT. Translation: CASSLTGSPTGELFF. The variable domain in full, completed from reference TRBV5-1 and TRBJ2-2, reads KAGVTQTPRYLIKTRGQQVTLSCSPISGHRSVSWYQQTPGQGLQFLFEYFSETQRNKGNFPGRFSGRQFSNSRSEMNVSTLELGDSALYLCASSLTGSPTGELFFGEGSRLTVL.